This is a list of T cell receptor beta chains from one sample in a study of neurological immune-mediated disorders. TCRdb recomputed calls from the 5' RACE reads with MiXCR, one row per CDR3 protein. The top ten hold about 27% of the sample, which has approximately 30,000 distinct CDR3 sequences, around 21% seen once. Sequencing was carried out using CD4+ T cells from blood. Source of these receptors: a man aged 50 or older with HTLV-1-associated myelopathy (HAM/TSP). CDR3s include the opening cysteine and the closing phenylalanine or tryptophan. A D gene is named only where the DNA matches it firmly. Some rows have no size entry. The others give once, few or many, or a class for an expanded clone.

abundance | j_gene | v_gene | d_gene | CDR3aa | CDR3nt
many | TRBJ1-6 | TRBV6-5 | TRBD1 | CASSYTRAPGTEASPLHF | TGTGCCAGCAGTTACACCAGGGCCCCCGGGACAGAGGCCTCACCCCTCCACTTT
many | TRBJ1-1 | TRBV20-1 | NA | CSARERGSWGEAFF | TGCAGTGCTAGAGAACGGGGGAGTTGGGGTGAAGCTTTCTTT
many | TRBJ1-2 | TRBV6-1 | NA | CAGGRERGYGYTF | TGTGCCGGAGGCAGGGAGAGGGGCTATGGCTACACCTTC
many | TRBJ2-7 | TRBV7-2 | NA | CASSSSGSINEQYF | TGTGCCAGCAGCTCATCGGGGTCTATAAACGAGCAGTACTTC
many | TRBJ1-2 | TRBV20-1 | NA | CSRGALNYGYTF | TGCAGCCGGGGGGCGTTGAACTATGGCTACACCTTC
many | TRBJ1-2 | TRBV29-1 | NA | CSVTEARGRSDGYTF | TGCAGCGTCACCGAAGCCCGGGGGCGCAGTGATGGCTACACCTTC
many | TRBJ1-6 | TRBV10-3 | NA | CAISGEPGTLNSPLHF | TGTGCCATCAGTGGAGAACCCGGGACACTTAATTCACCCCTCCACTTT
many | TRBJ1-1 | TRBV20-1 | TRBD1 | CSAPGQGAEAFF | TGCAGTGCCCCCGGGCAGGGGGCTGAAGCTTTCTTT
many | TRBJ1-5 | TRBV4-2 | TRBD1 | CASSQDRTGENQPQHF | TGTGCCAGCAGCCAAGACCGGACAGGGGAAAATCAGCCCCAGCATTTT
many | TRBJ1-2 | TRBV5-1 | NA | CASSSGADYGYTF | TGCGCCAGCAGCTCCGGGGCGGACTATGGCTACACCTTC
many | TRBJ1-1 | TRBV9 | TRBD1 | CASSDNRGPTTGEAFF | TGTGCCAGCAGCGATAACAGGGGGCCCACTACGGGTGAAGCTTTCTTT
many | TRBJ2-7 | TRBV20-1 | TRBD1 | CSAYSGTGDSYEQYF | TGCAGTGCTTACTCCGGGACAGGGGACTCCTACGAGCAGTACTTC
many | TRBJ2-7 | TRBV20-1 | TRBD1 | CSARIPGQGAYEQYF | TGCAGTGCTAGAATCCCGGGACAGGGGGCCTACGAGCAGTACTTC
many | TRBJ2-5 | TRBV12-3/TRBV12-4 | NA | CASSLVVFQETQYF | TGTGCCAGCAGTTTGGTAGTCTTCCAAGAGACCCAGTACTTC
few | TRBJ2-3 | TRBV6-5 | NA | CASAGVGVENTQYF | TGTGCCAGCGCGGGTGTGGGCGTCGAGAATACGCAGTATTTT
many | TRBJ1-5 | TRBV20-1 | NA | CSAASPGGQPQHF | TGCAGTGCTGCCTCACCGGGGGGGCAGCCCCAGCATTTT
many | TRBJ2-3 | TRBV27 | TRBD2 | CASSPRIAGGSDTQYF | TGTGCCAGCAGTCCCCGGATAGCGGGGGGCTCAGATACGCAGTATTTT
many | TRBJ2-1 | TRBV15 | NA | CATSRDLLGAYNEQFF | TGTGCCACCAGCAGAGATCTCCTTGGGGCCTACAATGAGCAGTTCTTC
many | TRBJ2-3 | TRBV6-5 | NA | CASSYDRREDTQYF | TGTGCCAGCAGTTACGATCGCAGGGAAGATACGCAGTATTTT
many | TRBJ2-1 | TRBV7-7 | TRBD1 | CASSKGQGPSNEQFF | TGTGCCAGCAGCAAGGGACAGGGGCCCTCCAATGAGCAGTTCTTC
NA | TRBJ2-6 | TRBV29-1 | NA | CSVEGVSGANVLTF | TGCAGCGTTGAAGGGGTCTCTGGGGCCAACGTCCTGACTTTC
few | TRBJ2-6 | TRBV9 | NA | CASSPQSRLSGANVLTF | TGTGCCAGCAGCCCACAGTCCCGGCTCTCTGGGGCCAACGTCCTGACTTTC
NA | TRBJ2-7 | TRBV6-1 | NA | CASRDLTGGYEYEHYF | TGTGCCAGCAGGGATTTGACAGGCGGCTATGAGTACGAGCATTACTTC
NA | TRBJ2-1 | TRBV7-8 | NA | CASSLLTRNEQFF | TGTGCCAGCAGCTTATTGACTAGAAATGAGCAGTTCTTC
many | TRBJ1-4 | TRBV7-8 | NA | CASSWGGGQSEKLFF | TGTGCCAGCAGTTGGGGGGGGGGGCAAAGTGAAAAACTGTTTTTT
many | TRBJ1-2 | TRBV6-5 | TRBD1 | CASSYSRTGGGYGYTF | TGTGCCAGCAGTTACTCGAGGACAGGCGGAGGCTATGGCTACACCTTC
many | TRBJ2-1 | TRBV12-3/TRBV12-4 | TRBD2 | CASSRAGTTSGIAGNEQFF | TGTGCCAGCAGTCGGGCAGGGACGACTAGCGGGATTGCGGGCAATGAGCAGTTCTTC
medium-sized | TRBJ2-3 | TRBV7-8 | TRBD2 | CASSSTRLATDTQYF | TGTGCCAGCAGCTCGACCAGACTAGCGACAGATACGCAGTATTTT
many | TRBJ1-2 | TRBV5-1 | NA | CASSLGDLANYGYTF | TGCGCCAGCAGCTTGGGGGACTTAGCTAACTATGGCTACACCTTC
many | TRBJ1-5 | TRBV6-1 | NA | CASSGGQRPQHF | TGTGCCAGCAGTGGGGGTCAACGGCCCCAGCATTTT
few | TRBJ2-4 | TRBV4-1 | NA | CASSQEVIGPAKNIQYF | TGCGCCAGCAGCCAAGAGGTCATCGGGCCAGCCAAAAACATTCAGTACTTC
many | TRBJ2-2 | TRBV5-6 | NA | CASSRDPTGELFF | TGTGCCAGCAGCCGCGATCCAACCGGGGAGCTGTTTTTT
NA | TRBJ1-6 | TRBV18 | NA | CASSPGTDSPLHF | TGTGCCAGCTCACCAGGGACGGATTCACCCCTCCACTTT
NA | TRBJ1-6 | TRBV5-6 | NA | CASGGEGPNSPLHF | TGTGCCAGCGGGGGCGAAGGGCCCAATTCACCCCTCCACTTT
many | TRBJ1-5 | TRBV6-2/TRBV6-3 | NA | CASSYVDLGQPQHF | TGTGCCAGCAGTTACGTAGACCTTGGGCAGCCCCAGCATTTT
many | TRBJ1-6 | TRBV7-2 | NA | CASSLVQYNSPLHF | TGTGCCAGCAGCTTAGTACAGTATAATTCACCCCTCCACTTT
many | TRBJ2-1 | TRBV20-1 | NA | CSASRGSGYNEQFF | TGCAGTGCTAGTAGAGGGAGTGGGTACAATGAGCAGTTCTTC
many | TRBJ1-1 | TRBV20-1 | TRBD1 | CSARVGTANTEAFF | TGCAGTGCTAGAGTGGGGACAGCGAACACTGAAGCTTTCTTT
NA | TRBJ2-7 | TRBV20-1 | NA | CSAKDSAYEQYF | TGCAGTGCTAAAGACTCGGCCTACGAGCAGTACTTC
NA | TRBJ1-2 | TRBV5-1 | NA | CASSLANNYGYTF | TGCGCCAGCAGCTTGGCTAATAACTATGGCTACACCTTC
NA | TRBJ2-6 | TRBV6-5 | NA | CASSPRAVSSSGANVLTF | TGTGCCAGCAGTCCCCGTGCGGTCTCCTCCTCTGGGGCCAACGTCCTGACTTTC
many | TRBJ2-2 | TRBV7-3 | TRBD1 | CASSLMAGGNTGELFF | TGTGCCAGCAGCTTAATGGCAGGGGGAAACACCGGGGAGCTGTTTTTT
many | TRBJ2-7 | TRBV5-1 | TRBD2 | CATSTSGTYEQYF | TGCGCCACTTCGACTAGCGGAACCTACGAGCAGTACTTC